Listed below are T cell receptor beta chains from one sample, sequenced in a study of cytomegalovirus exposure and HLA in healthy donors. Clones were read by immunoSEQ multiplex PCR, and TCRdb kept only the in-frame ones, dropping some. The sample records over 100,000 clones, roughly 60% being singletons. Sequenced sample: PBMCs. These receptors all come from a man aged 35 to 55 in good health and CMV-seropositive. Both conserved end residues are trimmed from each CDR3.

J: TRBJ2-5; V: TRBV5-1; CDR3: ASSFLQIGETQY
J: TRBJ1-1; V: TRBV12-2; CDR3: ASRLAEGGNTEAF
J: TRBJ1-2; V: TRBV5-4; CDR3: ASSPGGGRRSYGYT
J: TRBJ1-2; V: TRBV4-1; CDR3: ASSRVPGALGGGYT
J: TRBJ2-7; V: TRBV30; CDR3: AWRALAGSYEQY
J: TRBJ1-2; V: TRBV7-9; CDR3: ASSTGQGLWGYT
J: TRBJ2-1; V: TRBV4-1; CDR3: ASSQELGRDEQF
J: TRBJ2-7; V: TRBV2; CDR3: ASSERVDRTYEQY
J: TRBJ2-3; V: TRBV9; CDR3: ASSVVGQGASDTQY
J: TRBJ2-2; V: TRBV7-6; CDR3: ASSLLGQANTGELF
J: TRBJ1-5; V: TRBV15; CDR3: ATSRPEWPQH
J: TRBJ1-2; V: TRBV30; CDR3: AWRRSPGDGYT
J: TRBJ2-3; V: TRBV7-2; CDR3: ASSKGLAGGDTQY
J: TRBJ1-1; V: TRBV6-1; CDR3: ASKESLMNTEAF
J: TRBJ2-2; V: TRBV5-6; CDR3: ASSWYGRGNTGELF
J: TRBJ2-1; V: TRBV10-3; CDR3: AISGPTGGADNEQF
J: TRBJ2-1; V: TRBV7-3; CDR3: ASSLGREEGEQF
J: TRBJ1-2; V: TRBV10-1; CDR3: ASKPRDREFSDGYT
J: TRBJ2-1; V: TRBV5-1; CDR3: ASSIRLAEYNEQF
J: TRBJ2-6; V: TRBV15; CDR3: ATTTGGPGANVLT
J: TRBJ1-2; V: TRBV5-1; CDR3: ASSFSGDYGYT
J: TRBJ1-1; V: TRBV19; CDR3: ASSTLDSKPEAF
J: TRBJ1-1; V: TRBV13; CDR3: ASTTPGGPEAF